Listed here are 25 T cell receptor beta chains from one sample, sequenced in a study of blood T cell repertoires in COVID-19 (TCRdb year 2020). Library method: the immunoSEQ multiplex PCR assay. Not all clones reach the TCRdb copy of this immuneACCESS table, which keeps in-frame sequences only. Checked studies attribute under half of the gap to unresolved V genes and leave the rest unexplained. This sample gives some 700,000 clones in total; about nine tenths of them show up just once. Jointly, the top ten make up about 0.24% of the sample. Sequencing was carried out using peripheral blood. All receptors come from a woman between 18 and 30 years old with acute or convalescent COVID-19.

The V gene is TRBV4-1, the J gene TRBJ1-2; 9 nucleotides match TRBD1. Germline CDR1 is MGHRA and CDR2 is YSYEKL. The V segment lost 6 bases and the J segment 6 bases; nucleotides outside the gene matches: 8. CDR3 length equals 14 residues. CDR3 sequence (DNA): TGCGCCAGCAGACCCCCGGGACAGGGAAATGGCTACACCTTC. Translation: CASRPPGQGNGYTF.

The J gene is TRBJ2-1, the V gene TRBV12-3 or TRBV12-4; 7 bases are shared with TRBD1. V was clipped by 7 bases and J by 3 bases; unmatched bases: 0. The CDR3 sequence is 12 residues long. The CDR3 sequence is CASTGGYNEQFF. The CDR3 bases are TGTGCCAGCACAGGGGGCTACAATGAGCAGTTCTTC.

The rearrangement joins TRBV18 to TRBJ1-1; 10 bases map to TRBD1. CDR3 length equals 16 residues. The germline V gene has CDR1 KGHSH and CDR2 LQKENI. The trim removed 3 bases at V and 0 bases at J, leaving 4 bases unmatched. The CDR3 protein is CASSPRTGGMNTEAFF. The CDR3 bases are TGTGCCAGCTCACCCCGGACAGGGGGGATGAACACTGAAGCTTTCTTT.

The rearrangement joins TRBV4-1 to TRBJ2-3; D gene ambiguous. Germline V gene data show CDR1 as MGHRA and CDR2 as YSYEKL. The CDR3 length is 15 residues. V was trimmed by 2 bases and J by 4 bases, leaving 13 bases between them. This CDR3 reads CASSQNSVAADTQYF. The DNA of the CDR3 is TGCGCCAGCAGCCAAAACTCGGTCGCTGCAGATACGCAGTATTTT.

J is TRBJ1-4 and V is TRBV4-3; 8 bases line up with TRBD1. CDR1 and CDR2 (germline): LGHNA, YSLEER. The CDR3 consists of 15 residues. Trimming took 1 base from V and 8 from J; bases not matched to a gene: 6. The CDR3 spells CASSQGTGTGEKLFF. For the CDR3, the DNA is TGCGCCAGCAGCCAAGGAACAGGGACAGGCGAAAAACTGTTTTTT.

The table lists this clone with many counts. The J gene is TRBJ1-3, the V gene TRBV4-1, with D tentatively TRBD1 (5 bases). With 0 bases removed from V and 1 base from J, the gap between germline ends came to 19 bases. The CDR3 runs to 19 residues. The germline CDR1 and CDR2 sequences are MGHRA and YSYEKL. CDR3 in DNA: TGCGCCAGCAGCCAAGATATCGGGATGAGGGGAGGGTCTGGAAACACCATATATTTT. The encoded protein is CASSQDIGMRGGSGNTIYF.

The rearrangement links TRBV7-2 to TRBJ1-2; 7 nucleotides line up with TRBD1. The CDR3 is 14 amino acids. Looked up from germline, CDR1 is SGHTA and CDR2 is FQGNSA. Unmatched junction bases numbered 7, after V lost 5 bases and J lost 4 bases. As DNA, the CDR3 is TGTGCCAGCAGCCCCGAGGCAGGGGGCTATGGCTACACCTTC. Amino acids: CASSPEAGGYGYTF.

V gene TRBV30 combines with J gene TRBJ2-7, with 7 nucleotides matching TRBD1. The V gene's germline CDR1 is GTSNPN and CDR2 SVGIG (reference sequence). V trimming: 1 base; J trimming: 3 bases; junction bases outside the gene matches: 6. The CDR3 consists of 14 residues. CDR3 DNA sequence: TGTGCCTGGAGTGGGGAGACAGGGCGCTACGAGCAGTACTTC. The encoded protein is CAWSGETGRYEQYF.

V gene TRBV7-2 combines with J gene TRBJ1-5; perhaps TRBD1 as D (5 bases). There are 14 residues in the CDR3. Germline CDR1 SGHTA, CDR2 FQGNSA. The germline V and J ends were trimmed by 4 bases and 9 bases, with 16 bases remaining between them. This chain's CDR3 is CASSSMGGGVPQHF. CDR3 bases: TGTGCCAGCAGCTCGATGGGGGGGGGAGTGCCCCAGCATTTT.

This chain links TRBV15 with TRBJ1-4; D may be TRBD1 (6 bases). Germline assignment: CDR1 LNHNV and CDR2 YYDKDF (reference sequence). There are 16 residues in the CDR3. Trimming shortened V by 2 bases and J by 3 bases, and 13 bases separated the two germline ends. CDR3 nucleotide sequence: TGTGCCACCAGCAGACCTGACAGGAACCCTAATGAAAAACTGTTTTTT. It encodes CATSRPDRNPNEKLFF.

CDR3 sequence (DNA): TGTGCCAGCAGCGTTGGGACAGGAATAAATCAGCCCCAGCATTTT. This sequence encodes CASSVGTGINQPQHF. The V gene is TRBV7-9, the J gene TRBJ1-5; 8 bases fit TRBD1. Germline V gives CDR1 SEHNR, CDR2 FQNEAQ (reference sequence). V gave up 5 bases and J gave up 4 bases; unmatched junction bases: 7. This CDR3 region has 15 residues.

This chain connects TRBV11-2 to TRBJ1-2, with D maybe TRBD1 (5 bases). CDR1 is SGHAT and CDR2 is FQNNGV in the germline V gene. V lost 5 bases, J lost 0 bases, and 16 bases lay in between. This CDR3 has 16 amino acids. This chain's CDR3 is CASSALTDKTNYGYTF. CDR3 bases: TGTGCCAGCAGCGCCCTGACAGATAAAACTAACTATGGCTACACCTTC.

For the CDR3, the DNA is TGCGCCAGCAGCTTCTATGTTTGGACTAGCGTAGAGACCCAGTACTTC. Its translation: CASSFYVWTSVETQYF. The chain recombines TRBV5-1 with TRBJ2-5, with 9 bases lining up with TRBD2. V shed 2 bases, J shed 4 bases, and the junction held 9 bases outside the gene matches. This CDR3 region has 16 residues. Looked up from germline, CDR1 is SGHRS and CDR2 is YFSETQ.

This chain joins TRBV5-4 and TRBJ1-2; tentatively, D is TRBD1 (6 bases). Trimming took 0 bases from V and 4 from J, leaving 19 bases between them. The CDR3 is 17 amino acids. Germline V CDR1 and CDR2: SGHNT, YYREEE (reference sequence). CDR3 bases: TGTGCCAGCAGCTTGGGGGGGCGGGGGCGACTAGCCTATGGCTACACCTTC. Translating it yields CASSLGGRGRLAYGYTF.

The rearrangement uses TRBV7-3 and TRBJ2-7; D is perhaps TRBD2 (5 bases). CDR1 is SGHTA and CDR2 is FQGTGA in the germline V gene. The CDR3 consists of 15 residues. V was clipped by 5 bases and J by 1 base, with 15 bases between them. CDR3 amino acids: CASSLQPGSSYEQYF. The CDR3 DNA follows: TGTGCCAGCAGCCTACAGCCGGGGTCTTCCTACGAGCAGTACTTC.

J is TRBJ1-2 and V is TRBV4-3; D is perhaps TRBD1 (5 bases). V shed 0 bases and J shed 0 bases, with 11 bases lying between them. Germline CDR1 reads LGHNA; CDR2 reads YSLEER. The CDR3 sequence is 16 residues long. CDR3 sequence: CASSQDFDRTNYGYTF. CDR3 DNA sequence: TGCGCCAGCAGCCAAGATTTCGACAGAACTAACTATGGCTACACCTTC.

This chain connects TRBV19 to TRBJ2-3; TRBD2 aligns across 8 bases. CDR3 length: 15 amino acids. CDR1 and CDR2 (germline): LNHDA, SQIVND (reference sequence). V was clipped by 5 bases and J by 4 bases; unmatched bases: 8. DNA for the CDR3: TGTGCCAGTAGTTACTTCAGCGGGGGAGCAGATACGCAGTATTTT. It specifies CASSYFSGGADTQYF. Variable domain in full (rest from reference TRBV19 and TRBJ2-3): DGGITQSPKYLFRKEGQNVTLSCEQNLNHDAMYWYRQDPGQGLRLIYYSQIVNDFQKGDIAEGYSVSREKKESFPLTVTSAQKNPTAFYLCASSYFSGGADTQYFGPGTRLTVL.

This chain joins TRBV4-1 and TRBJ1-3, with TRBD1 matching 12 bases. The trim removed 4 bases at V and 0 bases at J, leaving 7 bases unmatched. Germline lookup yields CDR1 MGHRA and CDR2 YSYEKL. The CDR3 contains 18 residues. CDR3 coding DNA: TGCGCCAGCAGCCGGGGACAGGGGGCATCGAGCTCTGGAAACACCATATATTTT. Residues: CASSRGQGASSSGNTIYF.

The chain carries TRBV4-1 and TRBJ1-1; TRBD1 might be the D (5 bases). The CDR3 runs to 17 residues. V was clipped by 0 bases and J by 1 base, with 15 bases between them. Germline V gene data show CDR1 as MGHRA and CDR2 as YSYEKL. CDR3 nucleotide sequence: TGCGCCAGCAGCCAAGAGGGGCAGGGCGGTGCGAACACTGAAGCTTTCTTT. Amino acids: CASSQEGQGGANTEAFF.

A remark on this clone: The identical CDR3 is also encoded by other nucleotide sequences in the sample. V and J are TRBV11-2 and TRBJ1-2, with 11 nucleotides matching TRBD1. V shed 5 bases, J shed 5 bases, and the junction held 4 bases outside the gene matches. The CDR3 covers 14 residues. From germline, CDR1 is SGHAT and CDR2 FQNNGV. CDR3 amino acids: CASSLGQGAYGYTF. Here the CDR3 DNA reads TGTGCCAGCAGCCTCGGACAGGGGGCATATGGCTACACCTTC.

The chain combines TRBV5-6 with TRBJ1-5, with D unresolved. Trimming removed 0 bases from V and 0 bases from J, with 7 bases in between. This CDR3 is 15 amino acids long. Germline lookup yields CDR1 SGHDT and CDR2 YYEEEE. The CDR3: CASSLGTYSNQPQHF. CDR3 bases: TGTGCCAGCAGCTTGGGAACATATAGCAATCAGCCCCAGCATTTT.

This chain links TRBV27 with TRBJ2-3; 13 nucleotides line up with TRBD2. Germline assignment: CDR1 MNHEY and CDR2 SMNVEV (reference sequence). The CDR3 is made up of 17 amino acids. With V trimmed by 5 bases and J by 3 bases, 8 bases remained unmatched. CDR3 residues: CASSLLAGGLYTDTQYF. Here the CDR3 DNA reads TGTGCCAGCAGTCTACTAGCGGGGGGGCTTTATACAGATACGCAGTATTTT.

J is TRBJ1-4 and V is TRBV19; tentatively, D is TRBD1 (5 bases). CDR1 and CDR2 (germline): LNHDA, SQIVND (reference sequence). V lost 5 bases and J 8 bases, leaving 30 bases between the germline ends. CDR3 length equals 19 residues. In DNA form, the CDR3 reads TGTGCCAGTAGTCCCTCCCCGGGACGCACCGGGGGAAAGGAGGAAAAACTGTTTTTT. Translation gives CASSPSPGRTGGKEEKLFF.

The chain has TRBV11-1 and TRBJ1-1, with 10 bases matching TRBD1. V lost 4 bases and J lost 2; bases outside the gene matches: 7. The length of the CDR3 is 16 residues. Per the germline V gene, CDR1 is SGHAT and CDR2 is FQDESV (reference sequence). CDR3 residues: CASSSGDRGGNTEAFF. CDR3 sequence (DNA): TGTGCCAGCAGCTCCGGGGACAGGGGCGGAAACACTGAAGCTTTCTTT.

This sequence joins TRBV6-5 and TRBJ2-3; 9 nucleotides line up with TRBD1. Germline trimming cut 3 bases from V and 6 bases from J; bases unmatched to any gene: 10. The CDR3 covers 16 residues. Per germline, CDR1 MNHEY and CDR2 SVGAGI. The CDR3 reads CASSYYTGGEGDTQYF. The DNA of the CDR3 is TGTGCCAGCAGTTATTATACAGGGGGCGAAGGGGATACGCAGTATTTT.